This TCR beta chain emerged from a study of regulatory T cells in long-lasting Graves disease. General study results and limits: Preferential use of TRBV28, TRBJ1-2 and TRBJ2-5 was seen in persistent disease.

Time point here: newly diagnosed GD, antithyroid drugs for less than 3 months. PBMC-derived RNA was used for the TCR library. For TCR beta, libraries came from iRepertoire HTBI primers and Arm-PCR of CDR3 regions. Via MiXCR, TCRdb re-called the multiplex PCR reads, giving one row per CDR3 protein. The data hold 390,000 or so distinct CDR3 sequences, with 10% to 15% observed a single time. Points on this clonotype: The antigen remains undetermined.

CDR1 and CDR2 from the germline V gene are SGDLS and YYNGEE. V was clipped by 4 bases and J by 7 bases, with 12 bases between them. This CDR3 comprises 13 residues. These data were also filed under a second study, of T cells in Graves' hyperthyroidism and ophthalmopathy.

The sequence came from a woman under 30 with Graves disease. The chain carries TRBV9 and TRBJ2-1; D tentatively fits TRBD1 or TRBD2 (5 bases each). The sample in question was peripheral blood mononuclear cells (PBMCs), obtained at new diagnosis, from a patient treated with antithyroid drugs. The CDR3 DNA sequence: TGTGCCAGCAGCCCGGGGACCATGAATGAGCAGTTCTTC. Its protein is CASSPGTMNEQFF.